This T cell receptor beta chain was identified during a study of regulatory T cells in long-lasting Graves disease. On the study more broadly: Under 3 months of antithyroid drugs had been taken by newly diagnosed Graves' patients.

Concerning this clonotype itself: Antigen unknown.

Library construction for TCR beta used iRepertoire HTBI primers and Arm-PCR of CDR3 regions. TCRdb re-called the multiplex PCR reads through MiXCR, storing one row per CDR3 protein. The sample records about 540,000 distinct CDR3 sequences, approximately 13% being singletons. Findings of the study overall: It was in persistent disease that TRBV28, TRBJ1-2 and TRBJ2-5 were favored.

Time point denoted: newly diagnosed GD, antithyroid drugs for less than 3 months. Making the TCR library involved RNA that had been extracted from PBMCs. Germline CDR1 is MNHEY and CDR2 is SMNVEV (reference sequence). The CDR3 sequence is 16 residues long. Trimming shortened V by 6 bases and J by 11 bases, and 26 bases separated the two germline ends. This sample also belongs to another study, concerning T cells in Graves' hyperthyroidism and ophthalmopathy.

This clonotype was sampled from a man aged 25-45 years with Graves disease. The specimen comprised peripheral blood mononuclear cells (PBMCs), sampled at new diagnosis, from a patient treated with antithyroid drugs. The chain has TRBV27 and TRBJ1-3; the D gene is possibly TRBD1 (6 bases). CDR3 DNA sequence: TGTGCCAGCAGCCCCTGGGGACACCAAGAGGGAGTACCCATATATTTT. Protein sequence: CASSPWGHQEGVPIYF.